This T cell receptor (beta chain) originates from a study of blood T cell repertoires in COVID-19. Study as a whole: Donors in the United States, Italy and Spain gave samples during acute or convalescent COVID-19.

V lost 2 bases, J lost 2 bases, and 4 bases stayed unmatched. CDR1 and CDR2 (germline): SGHTA, FQGNSA. The CDR3 has 15 residues. Here immunoSEQ multiplex PCR was the method, and the copy in TCRdb shows in-frame clones only, minus some. The table lists 300,000 to 400,000 clones, 90% of them singletons. Patients of the Seattle cohort, enrolled during active infection, were followed longitudinally. The source is a woman in her twenties or thirties with COVID-19, enrolled during active disease. The sample comprised peripheral blood. The rearrangement uses TRBV7-2 and TRBJ2-5; 8 bases map to TRBD1. The CDR3 sequence is CASSLTRDRQETQYF. The CDR3 DNA sequence: TGTGCCAGCAGCTTAACCCGGGACAGGCAAGAGACCCAGTACTTC. The full variable domain, in which reference TRBV7-2 and TRBJ2-5 provide the parts outside the CDR3, is GAGVSQSPSNKVTEKGKDVELRCDPISGHTALYWYRQSLGQGLEFLIYFQGNSAPDKSGLPSDRFSAERTGGSVSTLTIQRTQQEDSAVYLCASSLTRDRQETQYFGPGTRLLVL.